This is a list of T cell receptor beta chains from one sample in a study of CD8 T cells in Susac syndrome. MiXCR, applied by TCRdb to the immunoSEQ multiplex PCR reads, yields one record per CDR3 protein. The data contain 130,000 to 150,000 distinct CDR3 sequences, 94% of them singletons. Sample: CD8+ T cells from PBMCs. The origin of the receptors is a human donor in good health. Both conserved end residues are part of each CDR3. Fields, in order: V gene, CDR3 protein.

TRBV7-9,CASSLTGQGYQETQYF
TRBV4-1,CASSQASGDYGYTF
TRBV27,CASSLSSTGLAQYF
TRBV4-3,CASSQDRQGVYNEQFF
TRBV7-8,CASSVDEQFF
TRBV27,CASSIQVTGELFF
TRBV24-1,CATSDRDRAEGYTF
TRBV15,CATSRDVGGSVGEQYF
TRBV28,CASSLTSGAYEQYF
TRBV20-1,CSARGLAGGFSYEQYF
TRBV7-9,CASSSRPAPGQGAYNEQFF
TRBV7-9,CASSSTRTGGSYNEQFF
TRBV29-1,CSVFRTNEKLFF
TRBV20-1,CSAVSRDRAYTEAFF
TRBV6-1,CASSHPGGQYF
TRBV27,CASSFSGSGSQHF
TRBV28,CASTLQGEETQYF
TRBV29-1,CSVERGRTDTQYF
TRBV29-1,CSVFEETEAFF
TRBV7-9,CASRAEGEETQYF
TRBV29-1,CSVVGTGADTQYF
TRBV29-1,CSVGLGFSGDTEAFF
TRBV7-2,CASSQERETQYF
TRBV27,CASSLSPPDGYSGANVLTF
TRBV4-2,CASSQGLGQGGEQFF
TRBV20-1,CSARNYAKNIQYF
TRBV13,CASSPPSTKNIQYF
TRBV24-1,CATSDPVLKSQYF
TRBV29-1,CSGWENNEQFF
TRBV27,CASSPGLVGTGELFF
TRBV28,CASSFASGRDEQYF
TRBV6-2/TRBV6-3,CASSYKGGNTEAFF
TRBV29-1,CSVESDPSWTQYF
TRBV29-1,CSASGQAYNEQFF
TRBV4-3,CASSQGSGLSQTQYF
TRBV29-1,CSVQGVYEQYF
TRBV7-9,CASSFGLGNSYEQYF
TRBV7-9,CASSLRAGYYNEQFF
TRBV29-1,CSVGGDTPYNEQFF
TRBV3-1,CASSQVPGQGEQYF
TRBV12-3/TRBV12-4,CASSLNSGANVLTF
TRBV6-2/TRBV6-3,CASKAGELFF
TRBV27,CASSLSGVDTQYF
TRBV9,CASMRANKLFF
TRBV7-6,CASSLLTGGYEQYF
TRBV28,CASRGKYTRYEQYF
TRBV29-1,CSVEDWFYSDNEQFF
TRBV9,CASSQGSQNYGYTF
TRBV4-3,CASSQERLGTYEQYF
TRBV16,CASSQISEQYF
TRBV20-1,CSARGAGPMNTEAFF
TRBV27,CASSLVFPDTQYF